This TCR beta chain was documented in a study of cytomegalovirus exposure and HLA in healthy donors. About this clone itself: No antigen is known for it.

The CDR3 sequence is 15 residues long. Germline V gene data show CDR1 as SGHRS and CDR2 as YFSETQ. Trimming cost V 5 bases and J 3 bases; bases outside gene matches: 4. Study-wide results and caveats: TCR beta sequences reportedly predicted most subjects' HLA-A and HLA-B alleles accurately.

With 60 Vbeta and 13 Jbeta primers, the PCR was carried out. Method: immunoSEQ multiplex PCR; TCRdb's copy keeps in-frame clones and lacks some. This table has some 40,000 clones, about 53% appearing once. The clonotype was recovered from a woman aged 40 to 50 in good health and CMV-seropositive. Sequenced sample: PBMCs. The rearrangement joins TRBV5-1 to TRBJ2-3, with 12 bases that match TRBD2. In nucleotides, the CDR3 is TGCGCCAGCAGATCGACTAGCGGGGGAACAGATACGCAGTATTTT. Its translation: CASRSTSGGTDTQYF.